What follows describes a single T cell receptor beta chain. Its antigen is unidentified. The sample originates from a study of CD8 T cells in ankylosing spondylitis. Study-level findings and limits: The study looked at matched synovial fluid samples from ankylosing spondylitis patients. Disease-linked clones were reported to be significantly enriched there. Some of these motif variants have turned up before, in reports on reactive arthritis synovial fluid and blood. Apparently characteristic of ankylosing spondylitis blood was a TCR beta motif (about eight highly homologous variants).

MiXCR was run by TCRdb on the 5' RACE reads, yielding one entry per CDR3 protein. The profile shows some 300,000 distinct CDR3 sequences, about a fifth of them singletons. The sequence derives from a female donor with ankylosing spondylitis or in good health (not recorded which). The sequencing sample was made of blood, either unsorted or a sorted T cell fraction (not recorded which).

The CDR3 DNA sequence: TGTGCCATCAGTGCGGAGAGCCTCTCCTACAATGAGCAGTTCTTC. Its protein is CAISAESLSYNEQFF. The chain joins TRBV10-3 to TRBJ2-1; D gene uncertain. The germline V and J ends were trimmed by 4 bases and 0 bases, with 10 bases remaining between them. Germline CDR1 ENHRY, CDR2 SYGVKD. This CDR3 has 15 residues.